Listed below are T cell receptor beta chains from one sample, sequenced in a study of cytomegalovirus exposure and HLA in healthy donors. The data were produced by immunoSEQ multiplex PCR, yet TCRdb's version contains in-frame clones alone and is incomplete. The profile covers more than 95,000 clones, with about three quarters appearing a single time and about 5% taken by the ten largest. Sample: PBMCs. The receptors here all came from a woman between 18 and 30 years old in good health and CMV-seropositive. Each CDR3 is given with its conserved first and last residue. A D gene is named only where the DNA matches it firmly. Clone size is stated in some rows and not others, as once, few, many or a class when expanded.

cdr3_nt,cdr3_aa,v_call,clone_size,j_call,d_call
TGTGCCAGCAGCTACGGACTAGCGGGAGACTACGAGCAGTACTTC,CASSYGLAGDYEQYF,TRBV13,.,TRBJ2-7,TRBD2
TGCAGCGTCCGTAGCGGGACGCTGTACGGCAATGAGCAGTTCTTC,CSVRSGTLYGNEQFF,TRBV29-1,.,TRBJ2-1,TRBD2
TGTGCCATCAGTGGGGGGGGGAGCGGGACTGAGAATGAGCAGTTCTTC,CAISGGGSGTENEQFF,TRBV10-3,few,TRBJ2-1,TRBD2
TGTGCCAGCAGAGCCTCAGGGGGCGAGTCCTACAATGAGCAGTTCTTC,CASRASGGESYNEQFF,TRBV2,.,TRBJ2-1,TRBD1
TGTGCCAGCAGTATTCTTGGAGTGGAGACCCAGTACTTC,CASSILGVETQYF,TRBV2,.,TRBJ2-5,.
TGTGCCATCAGTGCAGGGGAGAAACAGCCCCAGCATTTT,CAISAGEKQPQHF,TRBV10-3,once,TRBJ1-5,.
TGTGCCAGCACTACCGGACAGGTCAACTATGGCTACACCTTC,CASTTGQVNYGYTF,TRBV28,.,TRBJ1-2,TRBD1
TGTGCCAGCAGGCCCCTTACCCAGGGGTGGGACATTCAGTACTTC,CASRPLTQGWDIQYF,TRBV27,once,TRBJ2-4,.
TGTGCCAGTGCTGGCTACAGGGATCGCTCCTACAATGAGCAGTTCTTC,CASAGYRDRSYNEQFF,TRBV19,.,TRBJ2-1,.
TGTGCCTGGACCGAGGGACAGGGCAATCAGCCCCAGCATTTT,CAWTEGQGNQPQHF,TRBV30,.,TRBJ1-5,TRBD1
TGTGCCAGCAGTTTCCGTTACGAGCAGTACTTC,CASSFRYEQYF,TRBV7-8,few,TRBJ2-7,.
TGTGCCAGCAGCGCGACCGGGACAGGGACAGATACGCAGTATTTT,CASSATGTGTDTQYF,TRBV11-3,.,TRBJ2-3,TRBD1
TGTGCCAGCAGCGCCGGCGGGATAGCAAAAGCTGGAACCACTGAAGCTTTCTTT,CASSAGGIAKAGTTEAFF,TRBV5-4,.,TRBJ1-1,.
TGTGCCAGCAGTTTAGGGGACAGGGATGCCACTGAAGCTTTCTTT,CASSLGDRDATEAFF,TRBV28,.,TRBJ1-1,TRBD1
TGTGCCAGTAGTATGAACAGCCCTAGCAATCAGCCCCAGCATTTT,CASSMNSPSNQPQHF,TRBV19,.,TRBJ1-5,.
TGTGCCAGCAGCCAGACGACATCGGGGGAGCAGTACTTC,CASSQTTSGEQYF,TRBV11-3,few,TRBJ2-7,.
TGCAGCGTCCTCTGGAGGGACGAGCAGTACTTC,CSVLWRDEQYF,TRBV29-1,.,TRBJ2-7,.
TGTGCCAGCAGCTACCGGGGGACGGGAAATCAGCCCCAGCATTTT,CASSYRGTGNQPQHF,TRBV5-6,.,TRBJ1-5,.
TGTGCCAGCAGCGTAGATGGGACTGACTTC,CASSVDGTDF,TRBV9,once,TRBJ2-7,.
TGTGCCAGCAGATCATATAGCGGGAGCTACGAGCAGTACTTC,CASRSYSGSYEQYF,TRBV28,once,TRBJ2-7,TRBD2
TGTGCCAGTGGGGGACAGGGGCAAATTCGGTCCTACAATGGGCAGTTCTTC,CASGGQGQIRSYNGQFF,TRBV7-9,once,TRBJ2-1,TRBD1
TGCGCCAGCAGCCGCGCACTAGGACAGGGGGCCCCCTACGAGCAGTACTTC,CASSRALGQGAPYEQYF,TRBV4-1,.,TRBJ2-7,TRBD1
TGTGCCAGCAGTTACTCCGCCCTCAGTTTTGAAGCTTTCTTT,CASSYSALSFEAFF,TRBV6-6,.,TRBJ1-1,.
TGTGCCAGCAGCTCTACAGGGGGCTCTTACAATGAGCAGTTCTTC,CASSSTGGSYNEQFF,TRBV7-3,.,TRBJ2-1,TRBD1
TGTGCCAGCAGAGCCTGGGGGGGGGAGCAGTTCTTC,CASRAWGGEQFF,TRBV27,.,TRBJ2-1,TRBD2
TGCGCCAGCAGCCTAGGGGACAGAGCCACCGGGGAGCTGTTTTTT,CASSLGDRATGELFF,TRBV4-1,.,TRBJ2-2,TRBD1
TGCGCCAGCAACTCAGGGGGCGCCGGCCAAGAGACCCAGTACTTC,CASNSGGAGQETQYF,TRBV5-1,.,TRBJ2-5,TRBD1
TGTGCCAGCACACGGACAGCCGTCGGCTATGGCTACACCTTC,CASTRTAVGYGYTF,TRBV6-5,.,TRBJ1-2,.
TGTGCCAGCAGCCGGGTGGGGCTGGGCGGCTACGAGCAGTACTTC,CASSRVGLGGYEQYF,TRBV5-6,few,TRBJ2-7,.
TGTGCCAGCAGGGCTAGGGTAGTGGAGGTTGAAGCTTTCTTT,CASRARVVEVEAFF,TRBV2,.,TRBJ1-1,.
TGTGCCAGTAGTATAGCGGGAGGGGACACCTCCTACGAGCAGTACTTC,CASSIAGGDTSYEQYF,TRBV19,.,TRBJ2-7,TRBD2
TGTGCCAGCAGTTACTCACGGAATCAGCCCCAGCATTTT,CASSYSRNQPQHF,TRBV6-5,.,TRBJ1-5,.
TGTGCCAGCAGCGTAGGCGGGAGGGGCTCCTACAATGAGCAGTTCTTC,CASSVGGRGSYNEQFF,TRBV9,.,TRBJ2-1,TRBD2
TGTGCCAGCAGTCCGTCGGACAGGGGGGAGACCCAGTACTTC,CASSPSDRGETQYF,TRBV28,.,TRBJ2-5,TRBD1
TGTGCCTCCCAGGGCCTAAATACGCAGTATTTT,CASQGLNTQYF,TRBV10-3,.,TRBJ2-3,.
TGTGCCAGCAGCTTAGTGGCGGGAGCCGGGGAGCTGTTTTTT,CASSLVAGAGELFF,TRBV7-9,.,TRBJ2-2,TRBD2
TGTGCCAGCAGTCTTGGACAGGCCGGGCAGCCCCAGCATTTT,CASSLGQAGQPQHF,TRBV2,once,TRBJ1-5,TRBD1
TGTGCCAGCTCACGGACTAGCGGGAGTAGAGATGAGCAGTTCTTC,CASSRTSGSRDEQFF,TRBV18,few,TRBJ2-1,TRBD2
TGTGCCAGCAGGCCCCAGGGGGCGGAAAGGAATTCACCCCTCCACTTT,CASRPQGAERNSPLHF,TRBV5-4,.,TRBJ1-6,TRBD1
TGTGCTAGCACGTCTCCTCCGGGGGACGAGCAGTACTTC,CASTSPPGDEQYF,TRBV7-7,.,TRBJ2-7,.
TGTGCCAGCAGCTCGATCACTAGCGGGACCAACTACGAGCAGTACTTC,CASSSITSGTNYEQYF,TRBV7-9,.,TRBJ2-7,TRBD2
TGCGCCAGCAGCTGGAGCTCACCGGCAGATACGCAGTATTTT,CASSWSSPADTQYF,TRBV5-1,.,TRBJ2-3,.
TGTGCCAGCAGCTTATCGGGACTAGCGGGAGGAAGTCAGTACTTC,CASSLSGLAGGSQYF,TRBV7-9,once,TRBJ2-4,TRBD2
TGTGCCAGCAATCGGGACTCGGACGAGCAGTACTTC,CASNRDSDEQYF,TRBV28,few,TRBJ2-7,.
TGTGCCAGCAGTTCATCTCAGGGACAGGGTGGAGGCTACACCTTC,CASSSSQGQGGGYTF,TRBV28,.,TRBJ1-2,TRBD1
TGTGCCAGCAGCCCCACAGGGCCATATGGCTACACCTTC,CASSPTGPYGYTF,TRBV6-6,once,TRBJ1-2,.
TGCGCCAGCAGTGATACTAGCGGGAGCCCCTACGAGCAGTACTTC,CASSDTSGSPYEQYF,TRBV10-1,.,TRBJ2-7,TRBD2
TGTGCCAGCAGCGGGGCCTCCTACAATGAGCAGTTCTTC,CASSGASYNEQFF,TRBV9,few,TRBJ2-1,.
TGTGCCAGCAGTGATTCAGGGCAGCTGAACACTGAAGCTTTCTTT,CASSDSGQLNTEAFF,TRBV25-1,.,TRBJ1-1,.
TGCAGCGTTCGCACAGGGGGCGGAAACGAGCAGTACTTC,CSVRTGGGNEQYF,TRBV29-1,.,TRBJ2-7,TRBD1
TGTGCCAGCAGTGATGGAGGGAACTATGGCTACACCTTC,CASSDGGNYGYTF,TRBV6-1,.,TRBJ1-2,.